This TCR beta chain is drawn from a study of T cell repertoires in cytomegalovirus infection. For the study at large: HLA-B-restricted CMV epitopes that are well studied, plus recently identified HLA-C-restricted ones, were used by the study.

Concerning this clonotype itself: Its antigen is unknown.

Deletions cut 1 base from V and 6 bases from J, with 9 bases between. The CDR3 loop spans 13 amino acids. In germline, CDR1 is LNHDA, CDR2 SQIVND (reference sequence). TCRdb called the reads again in MiXCR, with one record for every CDR3 protein. Of some 940,000 distinct CDR3 sequences in the sample, about 33% were seen once. The genes are TRBV19 and TRBJ1-1; D call uncertain. The material sequenced was cultured CD8+ T cells from PBMCs, taken from culture after CMV antigen stimulation. The receptor's source is a human donor in good health (CMV status not recorded). Some clones in this sample may be carry-over from other donors' samples. Here the CDR3 reads CASSIAIGAEAFF. The CDR3 nucleotides are TGTGCCAGTAGTATAGCAATTGGGGCTGAAGCTTTCTTT.